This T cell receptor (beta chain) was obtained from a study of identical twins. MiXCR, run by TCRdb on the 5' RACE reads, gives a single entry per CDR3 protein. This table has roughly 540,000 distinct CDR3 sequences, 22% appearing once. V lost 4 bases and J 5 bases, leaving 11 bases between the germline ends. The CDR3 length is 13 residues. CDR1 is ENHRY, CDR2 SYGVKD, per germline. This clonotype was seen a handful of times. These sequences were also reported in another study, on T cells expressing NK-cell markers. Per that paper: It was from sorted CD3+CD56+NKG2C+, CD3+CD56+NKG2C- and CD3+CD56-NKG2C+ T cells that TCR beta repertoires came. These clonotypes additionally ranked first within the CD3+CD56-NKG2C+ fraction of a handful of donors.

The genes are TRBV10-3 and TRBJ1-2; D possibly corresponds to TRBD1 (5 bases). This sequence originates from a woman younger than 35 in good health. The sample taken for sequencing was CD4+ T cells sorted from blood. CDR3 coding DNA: TGTGCCATCAGTGTATCGGGGGTTTATGGCTACACCTTC. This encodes CAISVSGVYGYTF.